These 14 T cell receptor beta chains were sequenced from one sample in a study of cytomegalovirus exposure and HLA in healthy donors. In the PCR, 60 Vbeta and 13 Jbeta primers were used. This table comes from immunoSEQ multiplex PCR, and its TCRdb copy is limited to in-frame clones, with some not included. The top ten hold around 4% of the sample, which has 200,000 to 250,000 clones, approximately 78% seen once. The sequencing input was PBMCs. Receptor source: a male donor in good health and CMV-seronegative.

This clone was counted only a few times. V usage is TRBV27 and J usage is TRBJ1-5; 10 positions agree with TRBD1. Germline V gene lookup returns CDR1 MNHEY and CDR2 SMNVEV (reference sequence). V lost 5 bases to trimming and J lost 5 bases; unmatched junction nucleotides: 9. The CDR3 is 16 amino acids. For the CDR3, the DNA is TGTGCCAGCAGTCTCGGGACAGGGGAACGCCATCAGCCCCAGCATTTT. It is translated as CASSLGTGERHQPQHF.

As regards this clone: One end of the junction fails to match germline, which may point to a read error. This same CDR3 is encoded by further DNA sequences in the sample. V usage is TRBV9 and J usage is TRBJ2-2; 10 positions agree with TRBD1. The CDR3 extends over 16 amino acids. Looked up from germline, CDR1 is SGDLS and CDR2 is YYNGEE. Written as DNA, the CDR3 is TGCGCCAGCAGCATCAGACAGGGGGCAAGGACCGGGGAGCTGTTTTTT. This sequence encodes CASSIRQGARTGELFF.

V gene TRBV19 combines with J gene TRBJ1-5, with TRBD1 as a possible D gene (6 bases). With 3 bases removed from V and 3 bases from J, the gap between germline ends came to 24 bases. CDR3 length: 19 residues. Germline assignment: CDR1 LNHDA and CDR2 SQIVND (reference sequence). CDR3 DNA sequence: TGTGCCAGTAGTATGGACTCAGGGGTTGCTGGCCTAGTCAATCAGCCCCAGCATTTT. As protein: CASSMDSGVAGLVNQPQHF.

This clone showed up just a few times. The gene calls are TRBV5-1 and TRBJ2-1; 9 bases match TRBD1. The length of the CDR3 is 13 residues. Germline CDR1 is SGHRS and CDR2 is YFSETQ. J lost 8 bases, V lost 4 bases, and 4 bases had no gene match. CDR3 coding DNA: TGCGCCAGCAGCACGACAGGGGGAGATGAGCAGTTCTTC. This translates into CASSTTGGDEQFF. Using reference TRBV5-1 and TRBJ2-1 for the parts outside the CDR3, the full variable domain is KAGVTQTPRYLIKTRGQQVTLSCSPISGHRSVSWYQQTPGQGLQFLFEYFSETQRNKGNFPGRFSGRQFSNSRSEMNVSTLELGDSALYLCASSTTGGDEQFFGPGTRLTVL.

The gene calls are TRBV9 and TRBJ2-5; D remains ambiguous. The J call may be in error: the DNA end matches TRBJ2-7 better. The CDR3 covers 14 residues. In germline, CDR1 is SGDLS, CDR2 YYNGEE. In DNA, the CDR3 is TGTGCCAGCAGCCCTGACTTGGTGAGCTACGAGCAGTACTTC. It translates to CASSPDLVSYEQYF.

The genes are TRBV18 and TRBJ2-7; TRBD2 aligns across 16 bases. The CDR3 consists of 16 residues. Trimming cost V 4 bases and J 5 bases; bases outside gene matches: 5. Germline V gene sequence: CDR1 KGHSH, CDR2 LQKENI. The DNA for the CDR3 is TGTGCCAGCTCACAGGGACTAGCGGGAGGGCCCCACGAGCAGTACTTC. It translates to CASSQGLAGGPHEQYF.

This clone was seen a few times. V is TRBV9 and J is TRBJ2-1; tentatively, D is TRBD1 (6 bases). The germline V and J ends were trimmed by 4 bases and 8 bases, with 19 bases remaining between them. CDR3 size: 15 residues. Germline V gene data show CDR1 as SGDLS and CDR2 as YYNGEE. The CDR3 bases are TGTGCCAGCAGCATGACCGGGGCCGAGGGGGATGAGCAGTTCTTC. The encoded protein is CASSMTGAEGDEQFF.

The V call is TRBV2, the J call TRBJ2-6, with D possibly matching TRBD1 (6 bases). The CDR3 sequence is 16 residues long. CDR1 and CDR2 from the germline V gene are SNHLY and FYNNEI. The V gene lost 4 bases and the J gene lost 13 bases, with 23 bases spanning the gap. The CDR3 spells CASSGKTGPWARVLTF. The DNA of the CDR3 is TGTGCCAGCAGTGGTAAAACAGGGCCCTGGGCAAGGGTCCTGACTTTC.

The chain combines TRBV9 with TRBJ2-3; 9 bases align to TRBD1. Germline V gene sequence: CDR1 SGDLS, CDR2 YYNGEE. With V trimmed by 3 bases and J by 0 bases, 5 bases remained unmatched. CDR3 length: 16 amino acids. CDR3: CASSARGQGSTDTQYF. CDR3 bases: TGTGCCAGCAGCGCCCGTGGACAGGGGAGCACAGATACGCAGTATTTT.

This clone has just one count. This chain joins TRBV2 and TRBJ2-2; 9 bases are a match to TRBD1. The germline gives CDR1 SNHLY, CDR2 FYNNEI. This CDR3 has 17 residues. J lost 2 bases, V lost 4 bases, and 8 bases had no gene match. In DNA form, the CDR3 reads TGTGCCAGCAGTGCGGACAGGGGAGGGGGAAACACCGGGGAGCTGTTTTTT. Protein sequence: CASSADRGGGNTGELFF.

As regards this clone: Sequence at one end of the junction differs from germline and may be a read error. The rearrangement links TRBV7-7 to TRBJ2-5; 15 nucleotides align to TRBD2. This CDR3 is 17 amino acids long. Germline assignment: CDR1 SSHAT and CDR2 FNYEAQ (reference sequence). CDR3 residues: CASSYGLAGGYQETQYF. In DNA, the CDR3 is TGTGCTAGCAGCTATGGACTAGCGGGGGGGTACCAAGAGACCCAGTACTTC.

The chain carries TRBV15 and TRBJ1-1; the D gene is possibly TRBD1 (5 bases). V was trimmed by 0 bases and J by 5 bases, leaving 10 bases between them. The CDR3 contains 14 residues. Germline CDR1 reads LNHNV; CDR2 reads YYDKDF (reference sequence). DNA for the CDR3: TGTGCCACCAGCAGAGAAATCGGGGGGACTGAAGCTTTCTTT. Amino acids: CATSREIGGTEAFF.

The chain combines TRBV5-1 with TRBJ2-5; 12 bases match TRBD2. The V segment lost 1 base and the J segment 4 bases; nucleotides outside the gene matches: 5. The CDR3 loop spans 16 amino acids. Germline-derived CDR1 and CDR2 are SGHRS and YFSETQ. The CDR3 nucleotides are TGCGCCAGCAGCTTGAGGGGGACTAGCGGGCGAGAGACCCAGTACTTC. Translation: CASSLRGTSGRETQYF.

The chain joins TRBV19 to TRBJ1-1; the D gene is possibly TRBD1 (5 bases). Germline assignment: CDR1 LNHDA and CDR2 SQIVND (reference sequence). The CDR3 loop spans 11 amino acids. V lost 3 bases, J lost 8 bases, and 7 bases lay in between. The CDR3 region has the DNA TGTGCCAGTAGTATTTGGGGCGAAGCTTTCTTT. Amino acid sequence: CASSIWGEAFF.